The clone carrying this T cell receptor beta chain showed up many times. The data were obtained in a study of T cells in Graves' hyperthyroidism and ophthalmopathy. The CDR3 has 12 amino acids. Looked up from germline, CDR1 is DFQATT and CDR2 is SNEGSKA (reference sequence). Trimming left V 1 base short and J 10 bases short, with 12 bases between. The CDR3 regions of TCR beta were amplified from RNA transcripts. A first-round RT-PCR of the TCR CDR3 used the HTBI primer set. Each CDR3 protein gets one entry after TCRdb re-called the multiplex PCR reads with MiXCR. Here the sample spans 550,000 to 600,000 distinct CDR3 sequences, 16% being singletons.

The sample taken for sequencing was blood. The clonotype originates from a woman aged 18-29 years with Graves' hyperthyroidism. This rearrangement joins TRBV20-1 to TRBJ2-3, with D possibly being TRBD2 (5 bases). The CDR3 is CSARVGRESQYF. CDR3 DNA sequence: TGCAGTGCTAGAGTCGGCCGGGAATCGCAGTATTTT.